The subject of this entry is one T cell receptor (beta chain). Molecular barcoding with unique molecular identifiers was used for the TCRbeta library. MiXCR, run by TCRdb on the PCR reads, gives a single entry per CDR3 protein. Of roughly 300,000 distinct CDR3 sequences in the sample, under 14% were seen once. The record originates from a study of T-cell reconstitution after alpha-beta-depleted transplantation in children. Sample: peripheral blood, taken 180 days after TCRalphabeta/CD19-depleted stem cell transplant. This clonotype was obtained from a male patient aged 2-9 years who had a stem cell transplant for chronic granulomatous disease, so the T cells may come from the graft donor.

The CDR3 coding sequence is TGTGCCAGCAGCTCAAGAGGTGTTGGGGGAGCTTTCTTT. This sequence encodes CASSSRGVGGAFF. V and J are TRBV7-9 and TRBJ1-1; tentative D call: TRBD1 (5 bases). CDR1 is SEHNR, CDR2 FQNEAQ, per germline (reference sequence). The CDR3 length is 13 residues. V lost 4 bases and J 10 bases, leaving 16 bases between the germline ends.